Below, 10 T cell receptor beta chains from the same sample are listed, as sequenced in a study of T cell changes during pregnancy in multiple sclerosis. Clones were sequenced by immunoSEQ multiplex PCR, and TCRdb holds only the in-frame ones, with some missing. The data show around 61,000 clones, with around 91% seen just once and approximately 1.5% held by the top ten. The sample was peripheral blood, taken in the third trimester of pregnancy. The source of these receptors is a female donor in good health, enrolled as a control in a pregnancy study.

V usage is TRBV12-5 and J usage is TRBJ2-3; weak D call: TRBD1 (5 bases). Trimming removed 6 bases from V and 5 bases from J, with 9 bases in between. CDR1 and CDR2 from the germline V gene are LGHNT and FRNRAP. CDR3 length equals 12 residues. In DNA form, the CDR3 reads TGTGCTAGTGGACCTACAGGAGATACGCAGTATTTT. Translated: CASGPTGDTQYF.

The CDR3 here is CASSPQQGDNSPLHF. CDR3 bases: TGTGCCAGCAGCCCCCAACAGGGGGATAATTCACCCCTCCACTTT. The chain combines TRBV7-2 with TRBJ1-6, with 8 bases lining up with TRBD1. From germline, CDR1 is SGHTA and CDR2 FQGNSA. The V segment lost 5 bases and the J segment 5 bases; nucleotides outside the gene matches: 5. This CDR3 has 15 amino acids.

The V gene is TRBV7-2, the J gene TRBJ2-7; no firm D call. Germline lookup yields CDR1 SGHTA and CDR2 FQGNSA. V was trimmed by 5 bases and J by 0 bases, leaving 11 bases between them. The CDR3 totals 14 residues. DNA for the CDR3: TGTGCCAGCAGCCCTAATGAATACTCCTACGAGCAGTACTTC. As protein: CASSPNEYSYEQYF.

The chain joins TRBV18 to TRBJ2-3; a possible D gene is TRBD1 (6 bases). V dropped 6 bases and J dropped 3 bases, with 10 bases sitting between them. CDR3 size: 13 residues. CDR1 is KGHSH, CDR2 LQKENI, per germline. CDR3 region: CASSLGQTDTQYF. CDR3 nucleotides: TGTGCCAGCTCCCTTGGACAGACAGATACGCAGTATTTT. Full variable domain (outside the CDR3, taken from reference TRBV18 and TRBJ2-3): NAGVMQNPRHLVRRRGQEARLRCSPMKGHSHVYWYRQLPEEGLKFMVYLQKENIIDESGMPKERFSAEFPKEGPSILRIQQVVRGDSAAYFCASSLGQTDTQYFGPGTRLTVL.

The CDR3 protein is CASSSSGGRGNEQFF. CDR3 nucleotides: TGTGCCAGCAGTTCTAGCGGGGGGCGGGGAAATGAGCAGTTCTTC. J is TRBJ2-1 and V is TRBV28; 11 nucleotides align to TRBD2. The CDR3 is 15 amino acids. Per the germline V gene, CDR1 is MDHEN and CDR2 is SYDVKM. V shed 4 bases, J shed 7 bases, and the junction held 6 bases outside the gene matches.

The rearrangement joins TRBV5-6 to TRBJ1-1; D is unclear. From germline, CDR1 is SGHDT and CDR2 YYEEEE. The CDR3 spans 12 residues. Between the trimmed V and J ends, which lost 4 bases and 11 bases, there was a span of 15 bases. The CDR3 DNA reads TGTGCCAGCAGCCTAGGAGGGAGCTTGGCTTTCTTT. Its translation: CASSLGGSLAFF.

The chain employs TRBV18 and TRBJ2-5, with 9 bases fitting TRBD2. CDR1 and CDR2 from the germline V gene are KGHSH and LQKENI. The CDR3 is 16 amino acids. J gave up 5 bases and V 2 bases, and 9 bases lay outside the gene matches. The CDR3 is CASSPGSGGTLETQYF. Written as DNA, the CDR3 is TGTGCCAGCTCACCAGGTAGCGGGGGTACTTTGGAGACCCAGTACTTC.

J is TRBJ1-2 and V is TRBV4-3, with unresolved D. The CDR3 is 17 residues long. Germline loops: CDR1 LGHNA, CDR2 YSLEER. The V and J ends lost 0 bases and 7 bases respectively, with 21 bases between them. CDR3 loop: CASSQDVSLLAGGGYTF. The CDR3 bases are TGCGCCAGCAGCCAAGACGTCAGCCTCCTGGCGGGCGGTGGCTACACCTTC.

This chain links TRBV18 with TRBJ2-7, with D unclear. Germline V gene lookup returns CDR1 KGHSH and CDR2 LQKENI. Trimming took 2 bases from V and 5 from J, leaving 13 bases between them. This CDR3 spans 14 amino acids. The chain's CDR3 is CASSPAALRDEQYF. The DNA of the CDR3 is TGTGCCAGCTCACCAGCGGCCCTCCGGGACGAGCAGTACTTC.

In nucleotides, the CDR3 is TGTGCCAGCAGCTTAGTAGGGACAGGGGACGAAAAACTGTTTTTT. Translating it yields CASSLVGTGDEKLFF. J is TRBJ1-4 and V is TRBV7-2; 10 positions agree with TRBD1. V shed 1 base and J 8 bases; nucleotides not matched to a gene: 4. This CDR3 spans 15 amino acids. From germline, CDR1 is SGHTA and CDR2 FQGNSA. The variable domain in full, completed from reference TRBV7-2 and TRBJ1-4, reads GAGVSQSPSNKVTEKGKDVELRCDPISGHTALYWYRQSLGQGLEFLIYFQGNSAPDKSGLPSDRFSAERTGGSVSTLTIQRTQQEDSAVYLCASSLVGTGDEKLFFGSGTQLSVL.